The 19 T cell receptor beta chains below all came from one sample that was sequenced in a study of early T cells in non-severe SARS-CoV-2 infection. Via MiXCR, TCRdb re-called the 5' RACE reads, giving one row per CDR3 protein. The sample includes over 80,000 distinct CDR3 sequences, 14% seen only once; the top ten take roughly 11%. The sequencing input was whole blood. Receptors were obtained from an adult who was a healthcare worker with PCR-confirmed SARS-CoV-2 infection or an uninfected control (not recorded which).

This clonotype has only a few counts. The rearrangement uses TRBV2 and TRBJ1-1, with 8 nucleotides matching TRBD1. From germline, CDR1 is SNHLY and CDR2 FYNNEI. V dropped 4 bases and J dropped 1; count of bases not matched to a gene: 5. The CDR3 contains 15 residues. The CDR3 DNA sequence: TGTGCCAGCAGTGCCGACAGGGGCTGGAACACTGAAGCTTTCTTT. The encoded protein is CASSADRGWNTEAFF.

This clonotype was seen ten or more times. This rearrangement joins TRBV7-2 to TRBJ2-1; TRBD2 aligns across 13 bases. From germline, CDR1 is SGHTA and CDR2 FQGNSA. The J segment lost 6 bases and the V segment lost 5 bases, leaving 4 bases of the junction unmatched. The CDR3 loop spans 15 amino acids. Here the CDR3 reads CASSETSGGINEQFF. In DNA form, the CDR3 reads TGTGCCAGCAGCGAGACTAGCGGGGGGATCAATGAGCAGTTCTTC.

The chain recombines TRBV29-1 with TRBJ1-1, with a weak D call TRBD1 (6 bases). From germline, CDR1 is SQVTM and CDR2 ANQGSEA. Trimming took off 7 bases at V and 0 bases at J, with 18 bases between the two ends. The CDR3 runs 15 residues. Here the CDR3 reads CSATTRGGLNTEAFF. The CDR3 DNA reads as TGCAGCGCCACTACCCGAGGGGGTTTGAACACTGAAGCTTTCTTT.

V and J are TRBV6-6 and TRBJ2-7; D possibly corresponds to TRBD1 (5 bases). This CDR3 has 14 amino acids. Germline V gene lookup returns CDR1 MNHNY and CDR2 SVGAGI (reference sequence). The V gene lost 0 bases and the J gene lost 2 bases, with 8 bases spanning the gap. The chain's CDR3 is CASSYSDIAYEQYF. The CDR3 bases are TGTGCCAGCAGTTACTCGGACATCGCCTACGAGCAGTACTTC.

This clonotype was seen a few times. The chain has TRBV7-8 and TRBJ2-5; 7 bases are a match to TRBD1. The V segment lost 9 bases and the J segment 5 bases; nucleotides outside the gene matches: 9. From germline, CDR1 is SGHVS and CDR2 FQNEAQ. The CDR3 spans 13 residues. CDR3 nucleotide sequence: TGTGCCAGTGAACAGGGGCGCGGGGAGACCCAGTACTTC. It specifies CASEQGRGETQYF.

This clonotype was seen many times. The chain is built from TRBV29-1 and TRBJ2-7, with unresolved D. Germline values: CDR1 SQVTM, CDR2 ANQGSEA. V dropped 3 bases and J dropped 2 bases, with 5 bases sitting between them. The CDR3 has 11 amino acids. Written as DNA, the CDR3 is TGCAGCGTTGACGGAGCCTACGAGCAGTACTTC. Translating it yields CSVDGAYEQYF.

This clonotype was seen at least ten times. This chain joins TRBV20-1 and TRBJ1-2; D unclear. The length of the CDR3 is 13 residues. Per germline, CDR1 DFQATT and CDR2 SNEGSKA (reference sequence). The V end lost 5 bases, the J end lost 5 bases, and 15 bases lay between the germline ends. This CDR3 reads CSASVPGSYGYTF. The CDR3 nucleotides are TGCAGTGCTTCAGTCCCGGGTAGTTATGGCTACACCTTC.

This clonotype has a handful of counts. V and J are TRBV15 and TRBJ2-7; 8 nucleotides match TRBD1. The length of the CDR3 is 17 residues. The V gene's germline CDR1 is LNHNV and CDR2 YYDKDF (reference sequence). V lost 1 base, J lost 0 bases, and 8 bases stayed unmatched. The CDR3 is CATSRGMTGVNSYEQYF. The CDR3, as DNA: TGTGCCACCAGCAGAGGAATGACAGGGGTCAACTCCTACGAGCAGTACTTC.

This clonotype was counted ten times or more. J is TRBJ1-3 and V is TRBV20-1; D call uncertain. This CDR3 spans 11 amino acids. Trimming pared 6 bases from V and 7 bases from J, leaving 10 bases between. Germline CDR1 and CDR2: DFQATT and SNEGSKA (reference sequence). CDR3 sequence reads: CSATLGNTIYF. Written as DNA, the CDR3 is TGCAGTGCCACGCTGGGGAACACCATATATTTT.

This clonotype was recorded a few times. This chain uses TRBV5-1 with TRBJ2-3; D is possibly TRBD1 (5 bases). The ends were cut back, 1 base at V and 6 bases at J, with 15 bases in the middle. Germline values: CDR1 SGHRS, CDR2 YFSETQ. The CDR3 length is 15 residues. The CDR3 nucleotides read TGCGCCAGCAGCTTGTTAGGACAAGCCCCGGATACGCAGTATTTT. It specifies CASSLLGQAPDTQYF.

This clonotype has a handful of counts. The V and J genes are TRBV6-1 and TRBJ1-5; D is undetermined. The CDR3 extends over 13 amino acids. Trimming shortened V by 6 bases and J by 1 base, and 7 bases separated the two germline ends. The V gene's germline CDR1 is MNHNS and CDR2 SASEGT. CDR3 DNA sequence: TGTGCCAGCAGCGATCTGAGCAATCAGCCCCAGCATTTT. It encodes CASSDLSNQPQHF.

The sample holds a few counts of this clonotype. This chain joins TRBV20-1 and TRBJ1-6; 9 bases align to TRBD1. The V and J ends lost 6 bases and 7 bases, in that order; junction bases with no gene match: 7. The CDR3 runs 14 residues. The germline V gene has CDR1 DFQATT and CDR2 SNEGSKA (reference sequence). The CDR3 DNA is TGCAGTGCCCGTGGGACAGGGAGCAATTCACCCCTCCACTTT. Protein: CSARGTGSNSPLHF.

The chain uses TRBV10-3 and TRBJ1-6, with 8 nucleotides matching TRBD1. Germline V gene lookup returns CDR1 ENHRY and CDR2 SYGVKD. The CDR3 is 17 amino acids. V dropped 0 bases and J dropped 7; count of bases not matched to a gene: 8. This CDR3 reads CAISESTRTGMNSPLHF. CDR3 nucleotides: TGTGCCATCAGTGAGTCGACGAGGACAGGGATGAATTCACCCCTCCACTTT.

The CDR3 nucleotides read TGTGCCAGCAGTTACTCCTTGGGGAACACTGAAGCTTTCTTT. Its protein is CASSYSLGNTEAFF. The chain has TRBV6-5 and TRBJ1-1; D uncertain. Per germline, CDR1 MNHEY and CDR2 SVGAGI. This CDR3 comprises 14 residues. Trimming removed 0 bases at V and 1 base at J, with 6 bases between.

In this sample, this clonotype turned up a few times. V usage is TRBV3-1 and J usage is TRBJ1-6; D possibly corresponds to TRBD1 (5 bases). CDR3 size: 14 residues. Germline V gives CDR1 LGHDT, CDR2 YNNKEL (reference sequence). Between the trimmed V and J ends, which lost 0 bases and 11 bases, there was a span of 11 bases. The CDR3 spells CASSQEPRDAPLHF. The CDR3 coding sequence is TGTGCCAGCAGCCAAGAACCCCGGGACGCACCCCTCCACTTT.

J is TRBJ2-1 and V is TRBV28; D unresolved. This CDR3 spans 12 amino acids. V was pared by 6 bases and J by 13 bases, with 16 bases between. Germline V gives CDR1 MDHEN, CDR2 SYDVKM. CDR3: CASSLTYTAQFF. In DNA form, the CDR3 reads TGTGCCAGCAGCCTTACGTATACTGCCCAGTTCTTC.

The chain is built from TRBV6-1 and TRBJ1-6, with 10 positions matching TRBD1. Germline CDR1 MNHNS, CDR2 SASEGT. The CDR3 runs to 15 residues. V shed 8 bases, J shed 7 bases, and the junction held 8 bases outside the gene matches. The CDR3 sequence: CASHRDRGSNSPLHF. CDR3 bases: TGTGCCAGCCACCGGGACAGGGGTTCAAATTCACCCCTCCACTTT.

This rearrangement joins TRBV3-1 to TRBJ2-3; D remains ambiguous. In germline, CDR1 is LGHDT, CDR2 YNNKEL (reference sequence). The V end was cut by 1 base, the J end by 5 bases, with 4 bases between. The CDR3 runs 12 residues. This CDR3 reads CASSQVVDTQYF. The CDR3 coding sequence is TGTGCCAGCAGCCAAGTTGTAGATACGCAGTATTTT.

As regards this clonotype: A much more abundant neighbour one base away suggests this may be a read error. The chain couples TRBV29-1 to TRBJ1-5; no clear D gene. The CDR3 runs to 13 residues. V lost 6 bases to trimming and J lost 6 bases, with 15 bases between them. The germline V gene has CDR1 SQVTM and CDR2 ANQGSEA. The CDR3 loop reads CSVGIGSGQPQHF. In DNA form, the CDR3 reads TGCAGCGTCGGGATAGGATCAGGTCAGCCCCAGCATTTT.